The next 9 T cell receptor beta chains were all read from a single sample in a study of blood T cell repertoires in COVID-19. The protocol was immunoSEQ multiplex PCR, while the TCRdb copy is restricted to in-frame clones and leaves out a portion. This sample has 90,000 to 110,000 clones, with 80% to 85% found just once. Sequenced sample: peripheral blood. The origin of the receptors is a man aged 80 or over with acute or convalescent COVID-19.

V usage is TRBV6-2 or TRBV6-3 and J usage is TRBJ2-1; 10 bases map to TRBD2. There are 14 residues in the CDR3. Germline loops: CDR1 MNHEY, CDR2 SVGEGT. V lost 5 bases, J lost 7 bases, and 5 bases stayed unmatched. The CDR3: CASSRNSGRNEQFF. DNA for the CDR3: TGTGCCAGCAGTCGGAATAGCGGGAGGAATGAGCAGTTCTTC.

V gene TRBV3-1 (or the pseudogene TRBV3-2) combines with J gene TRBJ2-1; D remains ambiguous. The CDR3 has 12 amino acids. Trimming left V 1 base short and J 10 bases short, with 8 bases between. CDR1 LGHDT and CDR2 YNNKEL come from the germline V gene (reference sequence). For the CDR3, the DNA is TGTGCCAGCAGCCAAGGAACCGGGGAGCAGTTCTTC. Its translation: CASSQGTGEQFF.

The rearrangement joins TRBV7-6 to TRBJ2-2; D is possibly TRBD1 (6 bases). Trimming left V 4 bases short and J 3 bases short, with 12 bases between. From germline, CDR1 is SGHVS and CDR2 FNYEAQ. The CDR3 is 15 amino acids. The chain's CDR3 is CASSSFGQHTGELFF. The CDR3 DNA follows: TGTGCCAGCAGCTCGTTTGGACAGCACACCGGGGAGCTGTTTTTT.

The chain recombines TRBV28 with TRBJ1-2, with 8 bases that match TRBD1. This CDR3 spans 17 amino acids. Germline V gene sequence: CDR1 MDHEN, CDR2 SYDVKM. The V segment lost 10 bases and the J segment 4 bases; nucleotides outside the gene matches: 20. The DNA of the CDR3 is TGTGCCATCCGCTGGAAGGCAGGGGGCGCAAACTTCTATGGCTACACCTTC. Protein: CAIRWKAGGANFYGYTF.

The V call is TRBV28, the J call TRBJ1-5, with D tentatively TRBD1 (5 bases). V dropped 2 bases and J dropped 0 bases, with 11 bases sitting between them. The CDR3 has 16 residues. In germline, CDR1 is MDHEN, CDR2 SYDVKM. Here the CDR3 DNA reads TGTGCCAGCAGTTTAGAGTTAGACAGTAGCAATCAGCCCCAGCATTTT. Encoded protein: CASSLELDSSNQPQHF.

J is TRBJ1-1 and V is TRBV3-1 (or the pseudogene TRBV3-2); tentatively, D is TRBD1 (6 bases). Trimming took 0 bases from V and 4 from J, leaving 9 bases between them. There are 14 residues in the CDR3. Looked up from germline, CDR1 is LGHDT and CDR2 is YNNKEL (reference sequence). For the CDR3, the DNA is TGTGCCAGCAGCCAAGACTTGACAGGCACTGAAGCTTTCTTT. It is translated as CASSQDLTGTEAFF.

The chain carries TRBV15 and TRBJ2-5, with TRBD2 matching 15 bases. The CDR3 is 15 amino acids. J lost 7 bases, V lost 5 bases, and 5 bases had no gene match. Germline V gene lookup returns CDR1 LNHNV and CDR2 YYDKDF (reference sequence). This CDR3 reads CATSVGLAGGGTQYF. The CDR3 DNA follows: TGTGCCACCAGCGTCGGACTAGCGGGAGGGGGGACCCAGTACTTC.

V is TRBV18 and J is TRBJ2-5; D is perhaps TRBD1 (6 bases). Looked up from germline, CDR1 is KGHSH and CDR2 is LQKENI. The CDR3 contains 13 residues. V lost 2 bases and J 3 bases, leaving 7 bases between the germline ends. As DNA, the CDR3 is TGTGCCAGCTCACCAAACAGGGAAGAGACCCAGTACTTC. It yields the protein CASSPNREETQYF.

V usage is TRBV7-2 and J usage is TRBJ2-3, with 7 bases that match TRBD2. Germline CDR1 and CDR2: SGHTA and FQGNSA. The length of the CDR3 is 15 residues. V shed 0 bases and J 2 bases; nucleotides not matched to a gene: 2. CDR3 residues: CASSLAGTNTDTQYF. In nucleotides, the CDR3 is TGTGCCAGCAGCTTAGCGGGGACTAACACAGATACGCAGTATTTT. Using reference TRBV7-2 and TRBJ2-3 for the parts outside the CDR3, the full variable domain is GAGVSQSPSNKVTEKGKDVELRCDPISGHTALYWYRQSLGQGLEFLIYFQGNSAPDKSGLPSDRFSAERTGGSVSTLTIQRTQQEDSAVYLCASSLAGTNTDTQYFGPGTRLTVL.